The 26 T cell receptor beta chains below were found in one sample sequenced in a study of cytomegalovirus exposure and HLA in healthy donors (dated by TCRdb to the late 2010s). The library was generated by the immunoSEQ multiplex PCR assay. A mixture of 60 forward primers for TCR Vbeta segments and 13 reverse primers for TCR Jbeta segments was used in the multiplex PCR. TCRdb obtained this table from immuneACCESS and retained in-frame rearrangements with V and J assigned. These tables miss some clones; where compared with another copy, unresolved V genes account for less than half of the shortfall, and the remainder is unexplained. The sample yields 90,000 to 120,000 clones; about three quarters were counted once. The ten largest clones take up roughly 4.9% of the sample. The sample taken for sequencing was PBMCs. These receptors were taken from a female donor in good health and CMV-seropositive.

This clone has just one count. V is TRBV7-8 and J is TRBJ1-1; D is ambiguous. The CDR3 runs 15 residues. V was clipped by 4 bases and J by 5 bases, with 17 bases between them. CDR1 SGHVS and CDR2 FQNEAQ come from the germline V gene. The CDR3, as DNA: TGTGCCAGCAGCTCTCCGACCCGGCGGTTAACTGAAGCTTTCTTT. As protein: CASSSPTRRLTEAFF.

The rearrangement uses TRBV19 and TRBJ1-1, with TRBD1 as a possible D gene (5 bases). Trimming took off 6 bases at V and 1 base at J, with 15 bases between the two ends. This CDR3 has 15 amino acids. Germline CDR1 reads LNHDA; CDR2 reads SQIVND (reference sequence). CDR3 sequence: CASSPAGPSNTEAFF. As DNA, the CDR3 is TGTGCCAGTAGCCCAGCGGGACCCTCGAACACTGAAGCTTTCTTT.

In DNA form, the CDR3 reads TGCGCCAGCAGCTTGGGAGTATTGGGGGGGAACACTGAAGCTTTCTTT. Amino acids: CASSLGVLGGNTEAFF. The chain combines TRBV5-1 with TRBJ1-1, with D tentatively TRBD1 (5 bases). Trimming removed 0 bases from V and 1 base from J, with 13 bases in between. Looked up from germline, CDR1 is SGHRS and CDR2 is YFSETQ. The CDR3 spans 16 residues.

The chain employs TRBV6-1 and TRBJ2-7; D is perhaps TRBD2 (5 bases). V was pared by 7 bases and J by 0 bases, with 10 bases between. CDR1 and CDR2 from the germline V gene are MNHNS and SASEGT. The CDR3 is 13 residues long. This CDR3 reads CASTPGSSYEQYF. For the CDR3, the DNA is TGTGCCAGCACCCCTGGGAGCTCCTACGAGCAGTACTTC.

The V and J genes are TRBV28 and TRBJ1-4, with 8 bases matching TRBD1. V gave up 8 bases and J gave up 5 bases; unmatched junction bases: 7. This CDR3 comprises 14 residues. Germline CDR1 and CDR2: MDHEN and SYDVKM. In DNA, the CDR3 is TGTGCCAGCCAGAACAGGGGGAGGAATGAAAAACTGTTTTTT. Translated, it gives CASQNRGRNEKLFF.

The V gene is TRBV2, the J gene TRBJ1-1, with 7 bases identical to TRBD1. The CDR3 contains 15 residues. V was clipped by 6 bases and J by 2 bases; unmatched bases: 9. Germline lookup yields CDR1 SNHLY and CDR2 FYNNEI. CDR3: CASRGQHIPNTEAFF. In nucleotides, the CDR3 is TGTGCCAGCAGGGGACAGCATATACCAAACACTGAAGCTTTCTTT.

The CDR3 coding sequence is TGTGCCAGCTCACCACCGGTCGGCGGGGTCTCTGGGGCCAACGTCCTGACTTTC. Residues: CASSPPVGGVSGANVLTF. The chain recombines TRBV18 with TRBJ2-6, with D possibly TRBD2 on 6 matching bases. Trimming stripped 0 bases from V and 0 bases from J, with 12 bases between. The CDR3 is 18 residues long. Germline V gives CDR1 KGHSH, CDR2 LQKENI.

V and J are TRBV30 and TRBJ1-6, with D perhaps TRBD1 (5 bases). V was clipped by 0 bases and J by 0 bases, with 9 bases between them. The CDR3 spans 16 residues. In germline, CDR1 is GTSNPN, CDR2 SVGIG (reference sequence). The CDR3 DNA sequence: TGTGCCTGGAGTGTAGACAGCCTCTCCTATAATTCACCCCTCCACTTT. Its translation is CAWSVDSLSYNSPLHF.

The chain employs TRBV28 and TRBJ1-1; unclear D gene. The germline V gene has CDR1 MDHEN and CDR2 SYDVKM. Deletions cut 3 bases from V and 3 bases from J, with 17 bases between. The CDR3 is made up of 16 amino acids. The DNA of the CDR3 is TGTGCCAGCAGTTTTCGGGAGTTCGCGCGGGACACTGAAGCTTTCTTT. Translating gives CASSFREFARDTEAFF.

The chain links TRBV28 to TRBJ2-1; 10 bases line up with TRBD1. V trimming: 8 bases; J trimming: 3 bases; junction bases outside the gene matches: 4. The CDR3 loop spans 14 amino acids. Germline lookup yields CDR1 MDHEN and CDR2 SYDVKM. This CDR3 is CASAGTGDYNEQFF. CDR3 sequence (DNA): TGTGCCAGCGCCGGGACAGGGGACTACAATGAGCAGTTCTTC.

The CDR3 reads CASSFYSGSSYNEQFF. Written as DNA, the CDR3 is TGTGCCAGCAGCTTTTATAGTGGGAGCTCCTACAATGAGCAGTTCTTC. This chain joins TRBV5-4 and TRBJ2-1; possibly TRBD2 for D (5 bases). The CDR3 has 16 amino acids. Germline V gene lookup returns CDR1 SGHNT and CDR2 YYREEE (reference sequence). V was trimmed by 2 bases and J by 0 bases, leaving 12 bases between them.

This rearrangement joins TRBV7-2 to TRBJ1-5; D call uncertain. V lost 0 bases to trimming and J lost 4 bases, with 7 bases between them. The CDR3 has 14 residues. CDR1 and CDR2 from the germline V gene are SGHTA and FQGNSA. In DNA form, the CDR3 reads TGTGCCAGCAGCTTAGCAAGTCGGAATCAGCCCCAGCATTTT. It codes for CASSLASRNQPQHF.

The chain carries TRBV27 and TRBJ1-1; 8 nucleotides agree with TRBD1. Germline trimming cut 7 bases from V and 2 bases from J; bases unmatched to any gene: 12. CDR1 is MNHEY and CDR2 is SMNVEV in the germline V gene (reference sequence). The CDR3 loop spans 16 amino acids. CDR3 bases: TGTGCCAGCACCCCAGTCCCGACAGGGGAAAACACTGAAGCTTTCTTT. It yields the protein CASTPVPTGENTEAFF.

The rearrangement joins TRBV7-6 to TRBJ2-6, with 7 bases that match TRBD1. Losses at the gene ends were 6 bases for V and 4 bases for J; bases not matched to a gene: 9. The CDR3 has 16 amino acids. CDR1 and CDR2 from the germline V gene are SGHVS and FNYEAQ. The CDR3 region is CASSRTGALGANVLTF. As DNA, the CDR3 is TGTGCCAGCAGTCGAACAGGGGCTCTGGGGGCCAACGTCCTGACTTTC.

A few counts support this clone. The chain couples TRBV27 to TRBJ2-7, with TRBD1 as a possible D gene (6 bases). This CDR3 has 16 amino acids. With 5 bases removed from V and 3 bases from J, the gap between germline ends came to 20 bases. Germline V gene data show CDR1 as MNHEY and CDR2 as SMNVEV (reference sequence). The CDR3 DNA follows: TGTGCCAGCAGTCCATTACCTCAGGGGACGAACTACGAGCAGTACTTC. Its translation: CASSPLPQGTNYEQYF.

The rearrangement links TRBV19 to TRBJ1-2; D remains ambiguous. The germline gives CDR1 LNHDA, CDR2 SQIVND (reference sequence). Trimming stripped 5 bases from V and 8 bases from J, with 27 bases between. This CDR3 comprises 17 residues. The CDR3: CASSDPRGQFVTGGYTF. CDR3 DNA sequence: TGTGCCAGTAGTGACCCCCGAGGGCAATTCGTCACGGGGGGCTACACCTTC.

As regards this clone: An end of the junction differs from the germline gene, which may be a read error. The chain links TRBV7-7 to TRBJ2-5; D possibly corresponds to TRBD2 (5 bases). The CDR3 sequence is 14 residues long. Germline V gives CDR1 SSHAT, CDR2 FNYEAQ (reference sequence). Here the CDR3 reads CASSVTGMQETQYF. The CDR3 bases are TGTGCTAGCAGCGTAACCGGGATGCAAGAGACCCAGTACTTC.

This clone showed up just once. The rearrangement uses TRBV18 and TRBJ1-3; TRBD1 aligns across 8 bases. CDR1 is KGHSH and CDR2 is LQKENI in the germline V gene. The CDR3 length is 15 residues. The J segment lost 2 bases and the V segment lost 3 bases, leaving 3 bases of the junction unmatched. The chain's CDR3 is CASSPPGGTGNTIYF. DNA for the CDR3: TGTGCCAGCTCACCCCCAGGGGGCACTGGAAACACCATATATTTT.

The chain combines TRBV9 with TRBJ1-2, with TRBD1 matching over 7 bases. V lost 5 bases, J lost 3 bases, and 1 base stayed unmatched. This CDR3 is 12 amino acids long. CDR1 is SGDLS and CDR2 is YYNGEE in the germline V gene. The CDR3 is CASRRGHYGYTF. The CDR3 nucleotides read TGTGCCAGCAGAAGGGGGCACTATGGCTACACCTTC.

This clone was observed a handful of times. The chain links TRBV2 to TRBJ1-4; 7 nucleotides match TRBD1. The J segment lost 7 bases and the V segment lost 7 bases, leaving 6 bases of the junction unmatched. Per the germline V gene, CDR1 is SNHLY and CDR2 is FYNNEI. CDR3 length: 13 amino acids. CDR3 sequence (DNA): TGTGCCAGCAACCGGCAGGGGGGTGAAAAACTGTTTTTT. Protein: CASNRQGGEKLFF.

The rearrangement uses TRBV6-6 and TRBJ2-7; D might be TRBD2 (5 bases). The V and J ends lost 7 bases and 5 bases respectively, with 12 bases between them. CDR3 length: 12 residues. From germline, CDR1 is MNHNY and CDR2 SVGAGI (reference sequence). This CDR3 reads CASTTNGDEQYF. CDR3 bases: TGTGCCAGCACCACAAACGGGGACGAGCAGTACTTC.

The chain joins TRBV5-5 to TRBJ2-5, with TRBD2 identical over 11 bases. CDR3 size: 17 residues. Germline CDR1 SGHKS, CDR2 YYEKEE (reference sequence). The trim removed 1 base at V and 4 bases at J, leaving 9 bases unmatched. Written as DNA, the CDR3 is TGTGCCAGCAGCTTGATGCGACTAGCGGGGCCTTTAGAGACCCAGTACTTC. Translating gives CASSLMRLAGPLETQYF.

The chain combines TRBV27 with TRBJ1-1, with 7 bases aligning to TRBD1. Germline lookup yields CDR1 MNHEY and CDR2 SMNVEV (reference sequence). The CDR3 is made up of 13 amino acids. The junction had 4 bases not matched to a gene; V was cut back by 4 bases and J by 5 bases. CDR3 DNA sequence: TGTGCCAGCAGTTATAGGGGGCTGACTGAAGCTTTCTTT. As protein: CASSYRGLTEAFF.

V and J are TRBV15 and TRBJ1-1; no reliable D call. Trimming pared 0 bases from V and 3 bases from J, leaving 11 bases between. This CDR3 has 15 amino acids. Germline V lookup: CDR1 LNHNV, CDR2 YYDKDF (reference sequence). In DNA, the CDR3 is TGTGCCACCAGCAGAGATGCCAGTAAAGACACTGAAGCTTTCTTT. Translation: CATSRDASKDTEAFF.

This chain connects TRBV19 to TRBJ2-1, with 10 bases identical to TRBD2. Germline assignment: CDR1 LNHDA and CDR2 SQIVND (reference sequence). The CDR3 has 15 amino acids. Trimming took 5 bases from V and 8 from J; bases not matched to a gene: 9. The CDR3 sequence: CASSLPSGRRDEQFF. The DNA of the CDR3 is TGTGCCAGTAGTCTACCTAGCGGGAGAAGAGATGAGCAGTTCTTC.

This clone was observed once. The chain is built from TRBV10-3 and TRBJ1-5; D is perhaps TRBD1 (5 bases). V lost 3 bases and J 2 bases, leaving 8 bases between the germline ends. The CDR3 covers 14 residues. CDR1 and CDR2 (germline): ENHRY, SYGVKD. The CDR3: CAISDGGGNQPQHF. CDR3 in DNA: TGTGCCATCAGTGACGGGGGTGGCAATCAGCCCCAGCATTTT.